This section outlines one T cell receptor beta chain sequence together with its context. This sample was included in a study of blood T cell repertoires in COVID-19. Study in general: Samples representing acute and convalescent COVID-19 were sourced from the United States, Italy and Spain.

Method: immunoSEQ multiplex PCR; TCRdb's copy keeps in-frame clones and lacks some. Among 130,000 or so clones listed, 65% to 80% were seen once. Germline assignment: CDR1 SGDLS and CDR2 YYNGEE. The CDR3 runs 12 residues. The germline V and J ends were trimmed by 3 bases and 5 bases, with 8 bases remaining between them. The sequenced sample was peripheral blood. This clonotype originated in a man between 50 and 59 years old with acute or convalescent COVID-19. The chain recombines TRBV9 with TRBJ1-1, with a weak D call TRBD1 (5 bases). The CDR3 DNA reads TGTGCCAGCAGCGCCTCAGGGACTGAAGCTTTCTTT. Encoded protein: CASSASGTEAFF.